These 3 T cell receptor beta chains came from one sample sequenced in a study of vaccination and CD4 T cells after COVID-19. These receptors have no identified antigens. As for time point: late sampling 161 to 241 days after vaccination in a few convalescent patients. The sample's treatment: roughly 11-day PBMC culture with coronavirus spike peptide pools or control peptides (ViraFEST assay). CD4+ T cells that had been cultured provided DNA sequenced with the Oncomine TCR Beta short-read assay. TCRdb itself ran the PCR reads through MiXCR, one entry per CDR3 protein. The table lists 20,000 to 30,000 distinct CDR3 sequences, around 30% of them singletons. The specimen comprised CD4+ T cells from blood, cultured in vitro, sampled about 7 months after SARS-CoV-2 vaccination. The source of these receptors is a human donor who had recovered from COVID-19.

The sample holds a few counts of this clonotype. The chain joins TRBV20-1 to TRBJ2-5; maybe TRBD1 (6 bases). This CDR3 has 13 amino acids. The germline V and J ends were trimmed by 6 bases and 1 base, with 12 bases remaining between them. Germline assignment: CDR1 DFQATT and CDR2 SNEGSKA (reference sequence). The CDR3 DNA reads TGCAGTGCGGGTGGACAGCCCCAAGAGACCCAGTACTTC. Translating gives CSAGGQPQETQYF.

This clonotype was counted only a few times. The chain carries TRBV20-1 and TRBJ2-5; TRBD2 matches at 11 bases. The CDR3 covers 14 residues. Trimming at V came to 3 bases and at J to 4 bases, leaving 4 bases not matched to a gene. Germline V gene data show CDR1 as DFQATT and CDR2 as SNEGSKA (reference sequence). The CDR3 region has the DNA TGCAGTGCTAGCCACGGACTAGCGGGAGAGACCCAGTACTTC. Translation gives CSASHGLAGETQYF.

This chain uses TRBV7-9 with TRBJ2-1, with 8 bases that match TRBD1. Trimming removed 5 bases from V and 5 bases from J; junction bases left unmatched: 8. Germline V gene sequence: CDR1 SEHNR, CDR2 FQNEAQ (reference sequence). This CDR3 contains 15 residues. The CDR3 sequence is CASSEERTGNNEQFF. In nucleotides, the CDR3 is TGTGCCAGCAGCGAAGAACGGACAGGGAACAATGAGCAGTTCTTC.